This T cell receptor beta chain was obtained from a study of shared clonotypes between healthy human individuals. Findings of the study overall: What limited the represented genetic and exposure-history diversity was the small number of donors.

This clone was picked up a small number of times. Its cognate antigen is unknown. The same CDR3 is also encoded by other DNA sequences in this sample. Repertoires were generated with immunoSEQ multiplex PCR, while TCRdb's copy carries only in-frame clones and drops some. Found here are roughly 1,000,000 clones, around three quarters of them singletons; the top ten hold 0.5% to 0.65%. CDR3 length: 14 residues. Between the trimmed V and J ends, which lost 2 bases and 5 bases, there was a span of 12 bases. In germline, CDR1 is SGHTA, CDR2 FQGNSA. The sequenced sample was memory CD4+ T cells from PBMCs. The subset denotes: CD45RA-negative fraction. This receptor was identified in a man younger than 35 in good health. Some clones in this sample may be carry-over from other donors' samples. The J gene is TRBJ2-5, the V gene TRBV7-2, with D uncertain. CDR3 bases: TGTGCCAGCAGCTTAAGGCGTGCGGAGGAGACCCAGTACTTC. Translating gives CASSLRRAEETQYF.